The 22 T cell receptor beta chains below come from one sample, sequenced in a study of shared clonotypes between healthy human individuals. Generated by immunoSEQ multiplex PCR, the TCRdb table keeps only in-frame clones and is missing some. The repertoire consists of 850,000 to 1,200,000 clones, with around 76% occurring once and the leading ten covering approximately 1.5%. The specimen sequenced was memory CD4+ T cells sorted from blood. Specified subset: CD45RA-negative fraction. The receptors were gathered from a young man in good health.

Ten or more counts support this clone. The chain uses TRBV6-4 and TRBJ2-5, with D tentatively TRBD1 (6 bases). Germline CDR1 reads MRHNA; CDR2 reads SNTAGT. The CDR3 sequence is 14 residues long. V was cut by 0 bases and J by 2 bases, with 7 bases left in between. Here the CDR3 DNA reads TGTGCCAGCAGTGACTCCAGGGGACAAGAGACCCAGTACTTC. Protein product: CASSDSRGQETQYF.

In nucleotides, the CDR3 is TGTGCCAGTTCCCCGCAGGGGGACCCCGCGGGCTATGGCTACACCTTC. Residues: CASSPQGDPAGYGYTF. This sequence joins TRBV2 and TRBJ1-2, with 7 bases matching TRBD1. This CDR3 region has 16 residues. Germline V gene lookup returns CDR1 SNHLY and CDR2 FYNNEI. Trimming removed 9 bases from V and 4 bases from J; junction bases left unmatched: 17.

CDR3 sequence: CASSPGHTETYEQYF. The CDR3 nucleotides read TGCGCCAGCAGCCCTGGCCACACAGAGACTTACGAGCAGTACTTC. The V call is TRBV5-1, the J call TRBJ2-7, with D uncertain. The germline V and J ends were trimmed by 4 bases and 4 bases, with 18 bases remaining between them. Germline assignment: CDR1 SGHRS and CDR2 YFSETQ. CDR3 size: 15 residues.

The table lists this clone with a count of one. The CDR3 nucleotides are TGTGCCTGGAGTGAGCGGGGGACGTACCAAGAGACCCAGTACTTC. Protein product: CAWSERGTYQETQYF. V gene TRBV30 combines with J gene TRBJ2-5; 8 bases line up with TRBD2. The germline gives CDR1 GTSNPN, CDR2 SVGIG (reference sequence). The ends lost 1 base at V and 0 bases at J; junction bases unmatched: 4. The CDR3 runs 15 residues.

The J gene is TRBJ2-5, the V gene TRBV4-2; unclear D gene. From germline, CDR1 is LGHNA and CDR2 YNFKEQ. This CDR3 has 16 residues. V shed 3 bases and J shed 2 bases, with 16 bases lying between them. The DNA of the CDR3 is TGTGCCAGCAGCCAGGTGGGAAGCGCCAAGCAAGAGACCCAGTACTTC. It translates to CASSQVGSAKQETQYF.

The chain combines TRBV11-2 with TRBJ2-7, with 11 bases lining up with TRBD2. Germline CDR1 SGHAT, CDR2 FQNNGV. The J segment lost 6 bases and the V segment lost 2 bases, leaving 0 bases of the junction unmatched. The length of the CDR3 is 13 residues. Here the CDR3 DNA reads TGTGCCAGCAGCTTACTAGCGGGGGGCGAGCAGTACTTC. Its translation: CASSLLAGGEQYF.

This clone was recorded only once. The chain carries TRBV19 and TRBJ2-1; D perhaps matches TRBD1 (6 bases). Per the germline V gene, CDR1 is LNHDA and CDR2 is SQIVND (reference sequence). V lost 3 bases and J lost 4, with 16 bases in between. This CDR3 is 16 amino acids long. CDR3 sequence: CASSMTGPASYNEQFF. The CDR3 nucleotides are TGTGCCAGTAGTATGACAGGCCCCGCCTCATACAATGAGCAGTTCTTC.

This chain's CDR3 is CASSLAYGTGTNEQFF. The CDR3 DNA sequence: TGTGCCAGCAGCTTAGCCTATGGGACAGGTACTAATGAGCAGTTCTTC. This rearrangement joins TRBV11-2 to TRBJ2-1, with 8 positions matching TRBD1. The CDR3 runs 16 residues. Germline V gene lookup returns CDR1 SGHAT and CDR2 FQNNGV. Losses at the gene ends were 1 base for V and 7 bases for J; bases not matched to a gene: 9. Using reference TRBV11-2 and TRBJ2-1 for the parts outside the CDR3, the full variable domain is EAGVAQSPRYKIIEKRQSVAFWCNPISGHATLYWYQQILGQGPKLLIQFQNNGVVDDSQLPKDRFSAERLKGVDSTLKIQPAKLEDSAVYLCASSLAYGTGTNEQFFGPGTRLTVL.

This chain uses TRBV7-3 with TRBJ2-6; D gene uncertain. The ends were cut back, 1 base at V and 0 bases at J, with 16 bases in the middle. This CDR3 contains 19 residues. Germline V gives CDR1 SGHTA, CDR2 FQGTGA. The CDR3 DNA is TGTGCCAGCAGCTTAAATCGGAGCCTCCGACCCTCTGGGGCCAACGTCCTGACTTTC. It yields the protein CASSLNRSLRPSGANVLTF.

The gene calls are TRBV30 and TRBJ1-6; D is ambiguous. Germline values: CDR1 GTSNPN, CDR2 SVGIG (reference sequence). Trimming removed 2 bases at V and 11 bases at J, with 13 bases between. The CDR3 loop spans 13 amino acids. CDR3 in DNA: TGTGCCTGGAGTAGAGAAGGGCTGGCACCCCTCCACTTT. Translated, it gives CAWSREGLAPLHF.

This sequence joins TRBV6-5 and TRBJ2-1, with TRBD1 as a possible D gene (6 bases). V lost 0 bases, J lost 4 bases, and 13 bases lay in between. CDR3 length: 16 residues. Germline assignment: CDR1 MNHEY and CDR2 SVGAGI. The DNA of the CDR3 is TGTGCCAGCAGTTACTCCTCCGGGACACCTTACAATGAGCAGTTCTTC. Protein sequence: CASSYSSGTPYNEQFF.

The chain couples TRBV5-1 to TRBJ2-1, with a tentative D call TRBD1 (6 bases). Germline CDR1 is SGHRS and CDR2 is YFSETQ. CDR3 length: 14 amino acids. V was clipped by 4 bases and J by 9 bases, with 17 bases between them. The CDR3 nucleotides are TGCGCCAGCAGCCCTAGACAGGTGGGGAGTGAGCAGTTCTTC. Amino acid sequence: CASSPRQVGSEQFF.

Comment on this clone: A read error is likely here: a far larger clone is one base away. V is TRBV7-2 and J is TRBJ1-6; 7 nucleotides agree with TRBD1. The CDR3 runs 14 residues. CDR1 is SGHTA and CDR2 is FQGNSA in the germline V gene. The V and J ends lost 3 bases and 8 bases, in that order; junction bases with no gene match: 4. DNA of the CDR3: TGTGCCAGCAGCTTGGGGCAGGGGGATTCACCCCTCCACTTT. As protein: CASSLGQGDSPLHF.

The chain carries TRBV6-5 and TRBJ2-3; perhaps TRBD2 as D (6 bases). Trimming cost V 7 bases and J 5 bases, with 13 bases left between them. CDR1 and CDR2 (germline): MNHEY, SVGAGI. The CDR3 extends over 13 amino acids. CDR3 sequence: CASIEDGGDTQYF. The DNA for the CDR3 is TGTGCCAGCATCGAAGACGGGGGAGATACGCAGTATTTT.

The chain combines TRBV27 with TRBJ1-5; 7 bases are a match to TRBD1. Germline CDR1 is MNHEY and CDR2 is SMNVEV (reference sequence). The V gene end was trimmed by 5 bases and the J gene end by 4 bases; junction bases not matched to a gene: 2. The CDR3 sequence is 13 residues long. The CDR3 bases are TGTGCCAGCAGTGGGACAGCTAATCAGCCCCAGCATTTT. The encoded protein is CASSGTANQPQHF.

Comments on this clone: In the same sample, other DNA sequences code for this CDR3. Here the CDR3 DNA reads TGTGCCAGCAGCCTCGCGGGGAATACCGGGGAGCTGTTTTTT. Amino acid sequence: CASSLAGNTGELFF. The chain carries TRBV11-3 and TRBJ2-2, with TRBD2 as a possible D gene (6 bases). Germline V lookup: CDR1 SGHNT, CDR2 YENEEA. V was cut by 5 bases and J by 5 bases, with 12 bases left in between. The CDR3 is 14 amino acids.

This clone was found once. The sample holds other DNA sequences that translate to the same CDR3. The chain carries TRBV5-1 and TRBJ2-5; no clear D gene. The V end was cut by 1 base, the J end by 2 bases, with 6 bases between. Germline-derived CDR1 and CDR2 are SGHRS and YFSETQ. This CDR3 has 13 amino acids. CDR3 sequence reads: CASSLTLQETQYF. The CDR3 DNA sequence: TGCGCCAGCAGCTTGACGCTGCAAGAGACCCAGTACTTC.

V and J are TRBV2 and TRBJ1-1, with a tentative D call TRBD1 (5 bases). Germline loops: CDR1 SNHLY, CDR2 FYNNEI. This CDR3 contains 15 residues. The V gene lost 4 bases and the J gene lost 4 bases, with 16 bases spanning the gap. CDR3 amino acids: CASSVALGAPTEAFF. The CDR3 bases are TGTGCCAGCAGTGTAGCCCTCGGGGCCCCCACTGAAGCTTTCTTT.

This clone showed up just once. The chain is built from TRBV15 and TRBJ2-4; D remains unclear. The CDR3 covers 11 residues. Germline assignment: CDR1 LNHNV and CDR2 YYDKDF (reference sequence). V lost 6 bases and J 5 bases, leaving 5 bases between the germline ends. The CDR3 nucleotides read TGTGCCACCAGTCTCGAAAACATTCAGTACTTC. As protein: CATSLENIQYF.

In this sample, this clone turned up a few times. The chain is built from TRBV2 and TRBJ1-2; D might be TRBD1 (5 bases). The CDR3 has 11 amino acids. The germline V and J ends were trimmed by 11 bases and 2 bases, with 9 bases remaining between them. Germline CDR1 SNHLY, CDR2 FYNNEI. DNA for the CDR3: TGTGCCGGTGAGGGGAACTATGGCTACACCTTC. Residues: CAGEGNYGYTF.

CDR3 sequence: CASSPNPGANVLTF. The CDR3 DNA reads TGTGCCAGCAGCCCCAACCCTGGGGCCAACGTCCTGACTTTC. The rearrangement uses TRBV13 and TRBJ2-6; no firm D call. V lost 5 bases and J lost 2, with 7 bases in between. Germline V lookup: CDR1 PRHDT, CDR2 FYEKMQ (reference sequence). The CDR3 totals 14 residues. Full variable domain (rest looked up from reference TRBV13 and TRBJ2-6): AAGVIQSPRHLIKEKRETATLKCYPIPRHDTVYWYQQGPGQDPQFLISFYEKMQSDKGSIPDRFSAQQFSDYHSELNMSSLELGDSALYFCASSPNPGANVLTFGAGSRLTVL.

The chain couples TRBV28 to TRBJ1-2; 8 bases align to TRBD1. Germline CDR1 and CDR2: MDHEN and SYDVKM. The CDR3 is 15 residues long. With V trimmed by 3 bases and J by 4 bases, 7 bases remained unmatched. The CDR3 nucleotides are TGTGCCAGCAGTTTCCCCCCAGGGGGCGGCTATGGCTACACCTTC. The encoded protein is CASSFPPGGGYGYTF.